This TCR beta chain was sequenced for a study of blood T cell repertoires in COVID-19. Looking at the study overall: Spain, Italy and the United States supplied samples that represented acute and convalescent COVID-19. T cells, B-cell-depleted T cells, or PBMCs supplied cDNA or gDNA.

The trim removed 5 bases at V and 1 base at J, leaving 5 bases unmatched. CDR1 and CDR2 from the germline V gene are LNHDA and SQIVND (reference sequence). The CDR3 runs 14 residues. Original processing notes: Amplification of reference gene primers provided the estimated nucleated cell counts. The method was immunoSEQ multiplex PCR; TCRdb's version includes in-frame clones alone and lacks a portion of them. The D gene and trimming were derived from the DNA, and the V and J assignments and clone size from that table. The table has some 240,000 clones, around 90% seen once. Sequencing was performed on peripheral blood. The TCR comes from a man aged 60 to 69 who had recovered from COVID-19. V gene TRBV19 combines with J gene TRBJ2-7, with TRBD1 matching over 7 bases. The CDR3 DNA sequence: TGTGCCAGTAGTGGGGACAGCCGATCCTACGAGCAGTACTTC. Its protein product is CASSGDSRSYEQYF.